This paragraph reports one TCR beta chain. Its matching antigen is unknown. Germline V gene sequence: CDR1 MNHNY, CDR2 SVGAGI (reference sequence). The trim removed 4 bases at V and 2 bases at J, leaving 10 bases unmatched. This CDR3 spans 16 amino acids. These data are taken from a study of cytomegalovirus exposure and HLA in healthy donors. Study results and caveats: Per a later analysis, 15,000 to 20,000 TCR beta sequences showed association with HLA alleles at 0.05 false discovery rate. Common viral pathogens seemed, in a later analysis, to connect with several of the most significant clusters.

These donors, healthy bone marrow donors, were studied. Primers for the PCR totalled 60 Vbeta and 13 Jbeta. Clones were read by immunoSEQ multiplex PCR, and TCRdb kept only the in-frame ones, dropping some. The table lists over 150,000 clones, over 70% of them singletons. The receptor was derived from a woman between 45 and 60 years old in good health and CMV-seropositive. The sample consisted of PBMCs. This rearrangement joins TRBV6-6 to TRBJ2-7, with 8 bases fitting TRBD1. CDR3 residues: CASSFASGGAAYEQYF. The DNA of the CDR3 is TGTGCCAGCAGTTTCGCATCAGGGGGCGCCGCCTACGAGCAGTACTTC.